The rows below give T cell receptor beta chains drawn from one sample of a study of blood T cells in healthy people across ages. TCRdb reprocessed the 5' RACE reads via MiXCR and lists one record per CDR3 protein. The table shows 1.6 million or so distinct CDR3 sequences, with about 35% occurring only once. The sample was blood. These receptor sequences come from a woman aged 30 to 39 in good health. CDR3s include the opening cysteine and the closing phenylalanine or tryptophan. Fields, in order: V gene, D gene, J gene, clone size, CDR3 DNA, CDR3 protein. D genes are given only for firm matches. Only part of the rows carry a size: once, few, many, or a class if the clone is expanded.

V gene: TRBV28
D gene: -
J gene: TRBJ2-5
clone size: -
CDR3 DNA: TGTGCCAGCTGGGCAGAAAAGACCCAGTACTTC
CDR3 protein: CASWAEKTQYF

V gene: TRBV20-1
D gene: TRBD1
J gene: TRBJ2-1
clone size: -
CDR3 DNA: TGCAGTGCTGACACCGGGACAGGGTCCTACAATGAGCAGTTCTTC
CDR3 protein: CSADTGTGSYNEQFF

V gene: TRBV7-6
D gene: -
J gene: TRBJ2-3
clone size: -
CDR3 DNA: TGTGCCAGCAGTTCCGCCCTGGGCGATACGCAGTATTTT
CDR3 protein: CASSSALGDTQYF

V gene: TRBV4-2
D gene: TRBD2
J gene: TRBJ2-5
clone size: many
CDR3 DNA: TGTGCCAGCAGCCCAAGGGGGGCTAGCGGGGGACAAGAGACCCAGTACTTC
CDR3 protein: CASSPRGASGGQETQYF

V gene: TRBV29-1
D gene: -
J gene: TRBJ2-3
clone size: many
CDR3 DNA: TGCAGCGTTGTGACAGATACGCAGTATTTT
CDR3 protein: CSVVTDTQYF

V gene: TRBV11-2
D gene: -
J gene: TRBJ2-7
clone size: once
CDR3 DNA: TGTGCCAGCAGCCTGAACAGGGTTAACTACGAGCAGTACTTC
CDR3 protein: CASSLNRVNYEQYF

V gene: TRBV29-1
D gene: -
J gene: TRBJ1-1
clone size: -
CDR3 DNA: TGCAGCGTTGGGGCGAGTAAGAGGGCTTTCTTT
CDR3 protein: CSVGASKRAFF

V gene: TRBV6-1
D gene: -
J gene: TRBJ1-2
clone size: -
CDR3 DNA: TGTGCCAGCAGTTTCACAGGACAGCCCTATGGCTACACCTTC
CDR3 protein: CASSFTGQPYGYTF

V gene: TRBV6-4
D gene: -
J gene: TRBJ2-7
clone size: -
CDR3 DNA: TGTGCCAGCAGTGATGCGACTAACGGGAGTCTCCCCACCTACGAGCAGTACTTC
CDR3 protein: CASSDATNGSLPTYEQYF

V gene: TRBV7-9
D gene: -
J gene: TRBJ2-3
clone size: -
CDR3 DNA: TGTGCCAGCAGCTTGACATATAGCACAGATACGCAGTATTTT
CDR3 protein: CASSLTYSTDTQYF

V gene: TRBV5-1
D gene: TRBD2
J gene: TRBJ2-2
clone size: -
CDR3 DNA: TGCGCCAGCAGCTTTAGACTAGCGGGGGCCCAGTACGGCGGGGAGCTGTTTTTT
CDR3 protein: CASSFRLAGAQYGGELFF

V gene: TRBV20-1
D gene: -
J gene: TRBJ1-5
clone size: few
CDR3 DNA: TGCAGTGCTAGAGATCCGAAGGGCAGCAATCAGCCCCAGCATTTT
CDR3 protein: CSARDPKGSNQPQHF

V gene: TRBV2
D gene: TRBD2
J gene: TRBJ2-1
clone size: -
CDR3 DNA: TGTGCCAGCAGTGAATGGCCTCCCGGGACTAGCGGACTTAGCTCCTACAATGAGCAGTTCTTC
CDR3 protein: CASSEWPPGTSGLSSYNEQFF

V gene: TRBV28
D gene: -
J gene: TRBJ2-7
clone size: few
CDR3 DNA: TGTGCCAGCCAGGCCGTCTACGAGCAGTACTTC
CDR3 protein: CASQAVYEQYF

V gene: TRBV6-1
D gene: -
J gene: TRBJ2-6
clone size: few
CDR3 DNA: TGTGCCAGCAAACAGGGATCCAAACCACTCTCGGGGGCCAACGTCCTGACTTTC
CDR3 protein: CASKQGSKPLSGANVLTF

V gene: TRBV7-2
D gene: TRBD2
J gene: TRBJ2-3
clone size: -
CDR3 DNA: TGTGCCAGCCTCATAGGCGGGGGTTACACAGATACGCAGTATTTT
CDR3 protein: CASLIGGGYTDTQYF

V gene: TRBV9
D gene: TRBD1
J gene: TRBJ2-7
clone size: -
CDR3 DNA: TGTGCCAGCAGCGTAGGGACAGGGATCCCCTACGAGCAGTACTTC
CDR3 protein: CASSVGTGIPYEQYF

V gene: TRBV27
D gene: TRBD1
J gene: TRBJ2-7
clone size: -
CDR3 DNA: TGTGCCAGCAGTTTAGGGACAGGGTATTCGGGAGAGCAGTACTTC
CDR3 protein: CASSLGTGYSGEQYF

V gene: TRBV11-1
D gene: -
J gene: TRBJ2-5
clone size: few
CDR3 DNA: TGTGCCAGCAGCCCTTTGGGAGAGGGCGTGGAAGAGACCCAGTACTTC
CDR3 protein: CASSPLGEGVEETQYF

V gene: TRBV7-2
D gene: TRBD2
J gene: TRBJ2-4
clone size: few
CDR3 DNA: TGTGCCAGCAGCTTTCCCCTCAGGAGCGGGGAAGAGTACTTC
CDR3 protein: CASSFPLRSGEEYF